Shown below are 27 T cell receptor beta chains from a single sample sequenced in a study of cytomegalovirus exposure and HLA in healthy donors. PCR employed 60 Vbeta and 13 Jbeta primers. Some clones are missing from TCRdb's copy, which holds only in-frame ones; the method was immunoSEQ multiplex PCR. The table has about 140,000 clones, roughly two thirds seen once. Sample: PBMCs. Receptors originate from a male donor in good health and CMV-seronegative.

The gene calls are TRBV9 and TRBJ1-1; 9 bases fit TRBD1. Germline V CDR1 and CDR2: SGDLS, YYNGEE. V gave up 4 bases and J gave up 6 bases; unmatched junction bases: 4. This CDR3 region has 13 residues. The CDR3 loop is CASSPQGAAEAFF. The CDR3 bases are TGTGCCAGCAGCCCACAGGGGGCAGCTGAAGCTTTCTTT.

In its sample, this clone was seen a few times. This sequence joins TRBV25-1 and TRBJ2-1; 9 bases are a match to TRBD1. CDR1 and CDR2 from the germline V gene are MGHDK and SYGVNS. V shed 0 bases and J 3 bases; nucleotides not matched to a gene: 9. The CDR3 runs to 18 residues. The CDR3, as DNA: TGTGCCAGCAGTGAATATACACCGGGACAGGGAGTCTACAATGAGCAGTTCTTC. Translating it yields CASSEYTPGQGVYNEQFF.

CDR3 sequence: CSVSDSPLHF. DNA for the CDR3: TGCAGCGTCTCGGATTCACCCCTCCACTTT. The rearrangement joins TRBV29-1 to TRBJ1-6, with D hard to call. Germline assignment: CDR1 SQVTM and CDR2 ANQGSEA. Trimming shortened V by 6 bases and J by 8 bases, and 5 bases separated the two germline ends. CDR3 length: 10 residues.

In DNA, the CDR3 is TGCGCCAGCAGCTTGGCCACAGGGATGTCCTACAATGAGCAGTTCTTC. Its translation is CASSLATGMSYNEQFF. This chain connects TRBV5-1 to TRBJ2-1, with D possibly matching TRBD1 (6 bases). There are 16 residues in the CDR3. Trimming cost V 0 bases and J 1 base, with 11 bases left between them. The germline CDR1 and CDR2 sequences are SGHRS and YFSETQ.

The rearrangement joins TRBV27 to TRBJ2-5, with 10 positions matching TRBD1. The CDR3 is made up of 15 amino acids. Germline-derived CDR1 and CDR2 are MNHEY and SMNVEV (reference sequence). With 5 bases clipped from V and 5 bases from J, the junction kept 8 bases outside the gene matches. The CDR3 DNA reads as TGTGCCAGCAGTCCGGGACAGGGGCGGGAGGAGACCCAGTACTTC. Protein sequence: CASSPGQGREETQYF.

The J gene is TRBJ2-7, the V gene TRBV18, with TRBD1 matching 7 bases. The CDR3 runs to 14 residues. CDR1 is KGHSH, CDR2 LQKENI, per germline. The junction had 7 bases not matched to a gene; V was cut back by 6 bases and J by 2 bases. This CDR3 is CASSSTGSPYEQYF. Here the CDR3 DNA reads TGTGCCAGCTCGTCGACAGGGTCCCCCTACGAGCAGTACTTC.

V is TRBV5-1 and J is TRBJ2-2; tentatively, D is TRBD1 (6 bases). Germline V gene data show CDR1 as SGHRS and CDR2 as YFSETQ. The V end lost 5 bases, the J end lost 7 bases, and 18 bases lay between the germline ends. CDR3 size: 15 residues. For the CDR3, the DNA is TGCGCCAGCAGAAAGGATCCAGGGGCGGGCGGGGAGCTGTTTTTT. It translates to CASRKDPGAGGELFF. Drawing the rest from reference TRBV5-1 and TRBJ2-2, the complete variable domain is KAGVTQTPRYLIKTRGQQVTLSCSPISGHRSVSWYQQTPGQGLQFLFEYFSETQRNKGNFPGRFSGRQFSNSRSEMNVSTLELGDSALYLCASRKDPGAGGELFFGEGSRLTVL.

The rearrangement joins TRBV7-2 to TRBJ2-1; TRBD1 matches at 9 bases. Germline CDR1 reads SGHTA; CDR2 reads FQGNSA. Losses at the gene ends were 4 bases for V and 3 bases for J; bases not matched to a gene: 4. This CDR3 is 15 amino acids long. The CDR3 coding sequence is TGTGCCAGCAGCTGGGACAGGGCGGTCTACAATGAGCAGTTCTTC. It encodes CASSWDRAVYNEQFF. The variable domain in full, with the rest retrieved from reference TRBV7-2 and TRBJ2-1, is GAGVSQSPSNKVTEKGKDVELRCDPISGHTALYWYRQSLGQGLEFLIYFQGNSAPDKSGLPSDRFSAERTGGSVSTLTIQRTQQEDSAVYLCASSWDRAVYNEQFFGPGTRLTVL.

This clone was counted a few times. The chain employs TRBV21-1 and TRBJ2-4; the tabulated D call, TRBD1, remains unverified against the DNA. TRBV21-1 is a pseudogene. CDR3 length equals 14 residues. As DNA, the CDR3 is TGTGCCAGCAGCAAGGCCGACAGGGGAACCATTCAGTACTTC. It encodes CASSKADRGTIQYF.

The J gene is TRBJ1-3, the V gene TRBV7-9, with 7 bases fitting TRBD1. Trimming took 5 bases from V and 3 from J; bases not matched to a gene: 7. CDR1 is SEHNR, CDR2 FQNEAQ, per germline (reference sequence). The CDR3 sequence is 15 residues long. The CDR3, as DNA: TGTGCCAGCAGCCCGACAGGGATTGGTGGAAACACCATATATTTT. Protein sequence: CASSPTGIGGNTIYF.

This chain links TRBV6-5 with TRBJ1-1, with D unresolved. Trimming removed 6 bases from V and 8 bases from J, with 16 bases in between. This CDR3 is built from 13 residues. Germline V gene sequence: CDR1 MNHEY, CDR2 SVGAGI. This CDR3 is CASSRGLEGEAFF. The CDR3 nucleotides are TGTGCCAGCAGCCGCGGACTGGAGGGAGAAGCTTTCTTT.

The genes are TRBV5-4 and TRBJ1-2; 12 positions match TRBD1. This CDR3 is 15 amino acids long. Per germline, CDR1 SGHNT and CDR2 YYREEE (reference sequence). Trimming took 2 bases from V and 8 from J; bases not matched to a gene: 7. The CDR3 region is CASSLSGTGGRGYTF. The CDR3 nucleotides read TGTGCCAGCAGCTTATCCGGGACAGGGGGCCGGGGCTACACCTTC. Complete variable domain (other parts from reference TRBV5-4 and TRBJ1-2): ETGVTQSPTHLIKTRGQQVTLRCSSQSGHNTVSWYQQALGQGPQFIFQYYREEENGRGNFPPRFSGLQFPNYSSELNVNALELDDSALYLCASSLSGTGGRGYTFGSGTRLTVV.

A few counts support this clone. This chain links TRBV10-3 with TRBJ2-5; tentatively, D is TRBD2 (5 bases). Trimming cost V 4 bases and J 1 base, with 19 bases left between them. The germline gives CDR1 ENHRY, CDR2 SYGVKD. This CDR3 spans 17 amino acids. The CDR3 DNA is TGTGCCATCAGTGGACCCTCCCGGGGAACAGCCCAAGAGACCCAGTACTTC. Residues: CAISGPSRGTAQETQYF.

Only a few counts were recorded for this clone. This rearrangement joins TRBV5-4 to TRBJ1-4; perhaps TRBD1 as D (6 bases). The V and J ends lost 4 bases and 7 bases respectively, with 14 bases between them. This CDR3 contains 14 residues. Looked up from germline, CDR1 is SGHNT and CDR2 is YYREEE (reference sequence). The CDR3 nucleotides read TGTGCCAGCAGCCTCCAAGGGGGGGGTGAAAAACTGTTTTTT. It is translated as CASSLQGGGEKLFF.

This clone was counted between two and nine times. V is TRBV9 and J is TRBJ2-5, with 11 bases aligning to TRBD2. J gave up 4 bases and V 0 bases, and 5 bases lay outside the gene matches. Germline V gene sequence: CDR1 SGDLS, CDR2 YYNGEE. The CDR3 has 16 residues. The CDR3 nucleotides are TGTGCCAGCAGCGTAGTAGCGGGGGGGCCGGGAGAGACCCAGTACTTC. Protein: CASSVVAGGPGETQYF.

In this sample, this clone turned up a few times. V and J are TRBV5-1 and TRBJ2-3; D unresolved. CDR1 SGHRS and CDR2 YFSETQ come from the germline V gene. The CDR3 consists of 16 residues. V lost 2 bases to trimming and J lost 0 bases, with 13 bases between them. The CDR3 bases are TGCGCCAGCAGCTTTTTGCGGAAGACTAGCACAGATACGCAGTATTTT. Its translation: CASSFLRKTSTDTQYF.

V is TRBV9 and J is TRBJ1-6; D ambiguous. CDR1 and CDR2 from the germline V gene are SGDLS and YYNGEE. This CDR3 comprises 14 residues. V lost 6 bases to trimming and J lost 3 bases, with 10 bases between them. DNA of the CDR3: TGTGCCAGCAAGGGTGGAGGCTATAATTCACCCCTCCACTTT. Its translation is CASKGGGYNSPLHF.

V is TRBV5-1 and J is TRBJ2-1; 10 bases line up with TRBD2. The V and J ends lost 1 base and 3 bases, in that order; junction bases with no gene match: 7. CDR1 is SGHRS, CDR2 YFSETQ, per germline. The CDR3 is 17 amino acids. The CDR3 region is CASSLNSGGQSYNEQFF. DNA of the CDR3: TGCGCCAGCAGCTTGAATAGCGGGGGGCAAAGCTACAATGAGCAGTTCTTC.

This chain links TRBV6-5 with TRBJ1-4; a weak D match, TRBD1 (5 bases). The germline V gene has CDR1 MNHEY and CDR2 SVGAGI. V lost 5 bases to trimming and J lost 6 bases, with 13 bases between them. CDR3 length equals 14 residues. In DNA form, the CDR3 reads TGTGCCAGCAGTGAGCGGGACGGGGATGAAAAACTGTTTTTT. Its translation: CASSERDGDEKLFF.

The chain links TRBV11-2 to TRBJ1-4, with 9 bases aligning to TRBD1. CDR1 and CDR2 from the germline V gene are SGHAT and FQNNGV. Losses at the gene ends were 6 bases for V and 8 bases for J; bases not matched to a gene: 10. The CDR3 is 15 residues long. CDR3 DNA sequence: TGTGCCAGCAGACAAACAGGGGGCGAGTTGGAAAAACTGTTTTTT. Translation: CASRQTGGELEKLFF.

This clone has a single count. V usage is TRBV9 and J usage is TRBJ1-2, with D unclear. The V gene's germline CDR1 is SGDLS and CDR2 YYNGEE. The V end was cut by 0 bases, the J end by 0 bases, with 12 bases between. The CDR3 is made up of 16 amino acids. CDR3 nucleotides: TGTGCCAGCAGCGTAGCTCGCGGATCATCTAACTATGGCTACACCTTC. This sequence encodes CASSVARGSSNYGYTF. Full variable domain (outside the CDR3, taken from reference TRBV9 and TRBJ1-2): DSGVTQTPKHLITATGQRVTLRCSPRSGDLSVYWYQQSLDQGLQFLIQYYNGEERAKGNILERFSAQQFPDLHSELNLSSLELGDSALYFCASSVARGSSNYGYTFGSGTRLTVV.

This chain uses TRBV5-1 with TRBJ2-1; no clear D. The CDR3 is made up of 13 amino acids. Germline loops: CDR1 SGHRS, CDR2 YFSETQ. The V and J ends lost 4 bases and 1 base respectively, with 6 bases between them. The CDR3 DNA follows: TGCGCCAGCAGCCCATTTTCCTACAATGAGCAGTTCTTC. Its translation: CASSPFSYNEQFF.

The rearrangement joins TRBV29-1 to TRBJ1-2, with a possible D match to TRBD1 (6 bases). From germline, CDR1 is SQVTM and CDR2 ANQGSEA. V dropped 4 bases and J dropped 4 bases, with 10 bases sitting between them. CDR3 length: 12 residues. This CDR3 reads CSVGDTGYGYTF. The CDR3 region has the DNA TGCAGCGTTGGGGACACAGGCTATGGCTACACCTTC.

The rearrangement joins TRBV7-7 to TRBJ2-1, with 9 positions matching TRBD1. J lost 6 bases, V lost 4 bases, and 1 base had no gene match. Germline CDR1 is SSHAT and CDR2 is FNYEAQ (reference sequence). This CDR3 spans 13 amino acids. The CDR3 loop reads CASSSDRGNEQFF. CDR3 nucleotide sequence: TGTGCCAGCAGCTCGGACAGGGGCAATGAGCAGTTCTTC.

There are a few counts of this clone. V and J are TRBV6-6 and TRBJ2-5; D is undetermined. Germline V lookup: CDR1 MNHNY, CDR2 SVGAGI (reference sequence). This CDR3 comprises 13 residues. V lost 8 bases, J lost 5 bases, and 15 bases lay in between. In nucleotides, the CDR3 is TGTGCCAGCCATCGAGTTCCGCGGGAGACCCAGTACTTC. It is translated as CASHRVPRETQYF.

The chain has TRBV9 and TRBJ1-6; no reliable D call. CDR1 and CDR2 (germline): SGDLS, YYNGEE. The ends were cut back, 3 bases at V and 7 bases at J, with 14 bases in the middle. This CDR3 contains 15 residues. The CDR3 DNA reads TGTGCCAGCAGCGGCCAGCAAGCGGCGAATTCACCCCTCCACTTT. Its protein product is CASSGQQAANSPLHF.

The chain couples TRBV6-5 to TRBJ2-5; D is possibly TRBD1 (6 bases). The CDR3 loop spans 14 amino acids. The germline V and J ends were trimmed by 7 bases and 3 bases, with 15 bases remaining between them. Germline lookup yields CDR1 MNHEY and CDR2 SVGAGI. The CDR3 region is CASIRGGTKETQYF. CDR3 in DNA: TGTGCCAGCATTCGAGGTGGGACAAAAGAGACCCAGTACTTC.